The 14 T cell receptor beta chains reported below all come from one sample, sequenced in a study of cytomegalovirus exposure and HLA in healthy donors. It was with 60 Vbeta and 13 Jbeta primers that the PCR ran. Profiling relied on immunoSEQ multiplex PCR, and the TCRdb table lists in-frame clones only, not all of them. The sample records around 150,000 clones, approximately 83% being singletons. The sample taken for sequencing was PBMCs. All receptors derive from a man in his forties or fifties in good health and CMV-seropositive.

CDR3 residues: CASSFPGSSGNNEQFF. CDR3 sequence (DNA): TGTGCCAGCAGCTTTCCGGGGTCTAGCGGGAACAATGAGCAGTTCTTC. The rearrangement links TRBV5-4 to TRBJ2-1; 9 nucleotides line up with TRBD2. With V trimmed by 2 bases and J by 5 bases, 8 bases remained unmatched. The CDR3 runs 16 residues. Germline values: CDR1 SGHNT, CDR2 YYREEE (reference sequence).

This chain uses TRBV27 with TRBJ2-7; TRBD1 agrees at 8 bases. Germline trimming cut 3 bases from V and 3 bases from J; bases unmatched to any gene: 7. The CDR3 is 15 amino acids. The germline gives CDR1 MNHEY, CDR2 SMNVEV (reference sequence). CDR3 DNA sequence: TGTGCCAGCAGTTTTCGACCGGGACAGGTCTACGAGCAGTACTTC. Protein product: CASSFRPGQVYEQYF.

V is TRBV5-6 and J is TRBJ1-5, with 7 nucleotides matching TRBD1. CDR3 size: 13 residues. Germline-derived CDR1 and CDR2 are SGHDT and YYEEEE. V lost 5 bases to trimming and J lost 4 bases; unmatched junction nucleotides: 3. This CDR3 reads CASSQGVNQPQHF. As DNA, the CDR3 is TGTGCCAGCAGTCAGGGGGTTAATCAGCCCCAGCATTTT. Full variable domain (rest looked up from reference TRBV5-6 and TRBJ1-5): DAGVTQSPTHLIKTRGQQVTLRCSPKSGHDTVSWYQQALGQGPQFIFQYYEEEERQRGNFPDRFSGHQFPNYSSELNVNALLLGDSALYLCASSQGVNQPQHFGDGTRLSIL.

V gene TRBV7-9 combines with J gene TRBJ1-1, with TRBD1 as a possible D gene (5 bases). V was trimmed by 1 base and J by 4 bases, leaving 10 bases between them. This CDR3 is 14 amino acids long. The germline V gene has CDR1 SEHNR and CDR2 FQNEAQ (reference sequence). This CDR3 reads CASSLVARATEAFF. The CDR3 coding sequence is TGTGCCAGCAGCTTAGTGGCCAGGGCCACTGAAGCTTTCTTT.

The chain combines TRBV15 with TRBJ1-5; D remains ambiguous. The CDR3 sequence is 15 residues long. Germline V CDR1 and CDR2: LNHNV, YYDKDF (reference sequence). Trimming left V 1 base short and J 1 base short, with 8 bases between. The CDR3 DNA sequence: TGTGCCACCAGCAGAGCCGGCGGGAGCAATCAGCCCCAGCATTTT. Translation gives CATSRAGGSNQPQHF. The full variable domain, completed using reference TRBV15 and TRBJ1-5, is DAMVIQNPRYQVTQFGKPVTLSCSQTLNHNVMYWYQQKSSQAPKLLFHYYDKDFNNEADTPDNFQSRRPNTSFCFLDIRSPGLGDTAMYLCATSRAGGSNQPQHFGDGTRLSIL.

The CDR3 reads CASSYSRGTGVYGYTF. The CDR3 DNA reads TGTGCCAGCAGTTACTCGAGGGGGACAGGGGTCTATGGCTACACCTTC. The gene calls are TRBV6-5 and TRBJ1-2; 10 nucleotides align to TRBD1. J was trimmed by 4 bases and V by 0 bases; bases with no gene match: 5. The germline CDR1 and CDR2 sequences are MNHEY and SVGAGI. The length of the CDR3 is 16 residues.

Concerning this clone itself: Given a much more abundant clone one base away, this may be a read error. The chain couples TRBV5-6 to TRBJ2-7; the D is unclear. Per the germline V gene, CDR1 is SGHDT and CDR2 is YYEEEE. V lost 5 bases and J lost 3, with 6 bases in between. The CDR3 sequence is 11 residues long. The CDR3 loop reads CASSENYEQYF. CDR3 DNA sequence: TGTGCCAGCAGTGAGAACTACGAGCAGTACTTC.

V gene TRBV28 combines with J gene TRBJ1-3, with D possibly matching TRBD1 (5 bases). The CDR3 covers 17 residues. Germline V gene data show CDR1 as MDHEN and CDR2 as SYDVKM. Trimming took off 5 bases at V and 0 bases at J, with 17 bases between the two ends. CDR3 sequence: CASSPGEAGISGNTIYF. The CDR3 bases are TGTGCCAGCAGTCCTGGGGAGGCAGGGATCTCTGGAAACACCATATATTTT.

The chain links TRBV9 to TRBJ1-1; TRBD1 is a possible D gene (5 bases). The V gene lost 2 bases and the J gene lost 4 bases, with 12 bases spanning the gap. This CDR3 region has 14 residues. The germline V gene has CDR1 SGDLS and CDR2 YYNGEE. This CDR3 reads CASSVQGSGTEAFF. CDR3 coding DNA: TGTGCCAGCAGCGTCCAGGGCTCCGGCACTGAAGCTTTCTTT.

The J gene is TRBJ2-7, the V gene TRBV5-1, with D perhaps TRBD2 (5 bases). CDR3 size: 15 residues. V lost 7 bases to trimming and J lost 3 bases, with 20 bases between them. CDR1 is SGHRS, CDR2 YFSETQ, per germline. The CDR3 sequence is CASRTGSYENYEQYF. CDR3 nucleotide sequence: TGCGCCAGCCGCACGGGATCATACGAAAACTACGAGCAGTACTTC.

The J gene is TRBJ2-7, the V gene TRBV18; D gene ambiguous. V lost 4 bases, J lost 3 bases, and 4 bases lay in between. CDR1 KGHSH and CDR2 LQKENI come from the germline V gene. The CDR3 sequence is 11 residues long. In DNA form, the CDR3 reads TGTGCCAGCTCACACAACTACGAGCAGTACTTC. Protein product: CASSHNYEQYF.

This clone was observed a few times. This chain links TRBV4-3 with TRBJ2-1, with TRBD2 matching 8 bases. J lost 4 bases, V lost 1 base, and 3 bases had no gene match. CDR1 is LGHNA and CDR2 is YSLEER in the germline V gene. The CDR3 is 15 amino acids. CDR3 protein: CASSQAGGSYNEQFF. The CDR3 DNA reads TGCGCCAGCAGCCAAGCGGGGGGGTCTTACAATGAGCAGTTCTTC.

V gene TRBV7-8 combines with J gene TRBJ1-2; D possibly corresponds to TRBD1 (5 bases). V lost 3 bases to trimming and J lost 2 bases, with 7 bases between them. This CDR3 region has 13 residues. CDR1 is SGHVS and CDR2 is FQNEAQ in the germline V gene. The CDR3 is CASSFGGNYGYTF. CDR3 sequence (DNA): TGTGCCAGCAGCTTCGGGGGGAACTATGGCTACACCTTC.

The rearrangement uses TRBV4-1 and TRBJ2-3, with 13 bases identical to TRBD2. Losses at the gene ends were 4 bases for V and 6 bases for J; bases not matched to a gene: 10. The CDR3 is made up of 17 amino acids. Per germline, CDR1 MGHRA and CDR2 YSYEKL. CDR3 protein: CASSPGTSGALGDTQYF. The CDR3 region has the DNA TGCGCCAGCAGCCCCGGGACTAGCGGGGCCCTGGGGGATACGCAGTATTTT.